These 30 T cell receptor beta chains came from one sample sequenced in a study of blood T cell repertoires in COVID-19. TCRdb keeps only in-frame clones here, not all; method: immunoSEQ multiplex PCR. Of approximately 210,000 clones detected, approximately 84% appear once; the ten largest clones hold under 10%. The sequencing sample was made of peripheral blood. The receptors stem from a woman of 80 years or more with COVID-19, enrolled during active disease.

The chain couples TRBV3-1 (or the pseudogene TRBV3-2) to TRBJ2-7; the D is unclear. Trimming removed 3 bases from V and 4 bases from J, with 13 bases in between. Germline V CDR1 and CDR2: LGHDT, YNNKEL (reference sequence). The CDR3 contains 14 residues. In nucleotides, the CDR3 is TGTGCCAGCAGCCAGCCGGGTCCAGCATACGAGCAGTACTTC. Its translation is CASSQPGPAYEQYF.

This rearrangement joins TRBV2 to TRBJ1-2, with 7 bases identical to TRBD1. The CDR3 is made up of 14 amino acids. Germline trimming cut 9 bases from V and 4 bases from J; bases unmatched to any gene: 11. Germline loops: CDR1 SNHLY, CDR2 FYNNEI. Here the CDR3 reads CARSVGDSSYGYTF. CDR3 DNA sequence: TGTGCCAGGAGCGTGGGGGACAGCAGCTATGGCTACACCTTC.

The V gene is TRBV21-1, the J gene TRBJ1-6. TRBV21-1 is annotated as a pseudogene. This CDR3 has 14 amino acids. DNA of the CDR3: TGTGCCAGCACCCCGTTCGAGTCCCGGTCACCCCTCCACTTT. It encodes CASTPFESRSPLHF.

The chain is built from TRBV11-2 and TRBJ2-5; the D gene is possibly TRBD1 (5 bases). Trimming pared 5 bases from V and 5 bases from J, leaving 15 bases between. From germline, CDR1 is SGHAT and CDR2 FQNNGV. The CDR3 is made up of 14 amino acids. The CDR3 sequence is CASSPPPGLETQYF. CDR3 bases: TGTGCCAGCAGCCCCCCCCCAGGGTTGGAGACCCAGTACTTC.

The chain combines TRBV27 with TRBJ2-7; TRBD2 is a possible D gene (5 bases). CDR3 length: 14 residues. Trimming left V 4 bases short and J 3 bases short, with 13 bases between. The germline V gene has CDR1 MNHEY and CDR2 SMNVEV (reference sequence). The CDR3: CASSSALGNYEQYF. The CDR3 DNA reads as TGTGCCAGCAGTTCTGCTCTCGGGAACTACGAGCAGTACTTC.

Written as DNA, the CDR3 is TGTGCCAGCAGCTTAGCTAGGGGATCGGACTATGGCTACACCTTC. It specifies CASSLARGSDYGYTF. The rearrangement uses TRBV11-1 and TRBJ1-2; possibly TRBD1 for D (5 bases). Germline-derived CDR1 and CDR2 are SGHAT and FQDESV (reference sequence). V lost 0 bases and J lost 3, with 11 bases in between. The CDR3 extends over 15 amino acids.

This chain connects TRBV14 to TRBJ1-1, with D possibly TRBD1 on 6 matching bases. Germline CDR1 reads SGHDN; CDR2 reads FVKESK. The germline V and J ends were trimmed by 6 bases and 7 bases, with 12 bases remaining between them. The CDR3 has 12 amino acids. CDR3 amino acids: CASSRTGIEAFF. In DNA form, the CDR3 reads TGTGCCAGCAGTCGCACAGGGATTGAAGCTTTCTTT.

CDR3 in amino acids: CASSPSQGNTGELFF. The CDR3 DNA sequence: TGTGCCAGCAGCCCCTCGCAGGGGAACACCGGGGAGCTGTTTTTT. This chain joins TRBV7-3 and TRBJ2-2; TRBD1 is a possible D gene (5 bases). The V end was cut by 5 bases, the J end by 1 base, with 11 bases between. This CDR3 region has 15 residues. Per the germline V gene, CDR1 is SGHTA and CDR2 is FQGTGA.

This clone was seen more than once but under ten times. The chain carries TRBV2 and TRBJ1-6; maybe TRBD1 (6 bases). Trimming took 3 bases from V and 9 from J, leaving 15 bases between them. The CDR3 length is 15 residues. Germline CDR1 SNHLY, CDR2 FYNNEI. The CDR3 DNA reads TGTGCCAGCAGTGAGGACACAGGGTTTGGTTCACCCCTCCACTTT. Its translation is CASSEDTGFGSPLHF.

The rearrangement joins TRBV7-9 to TRBJ1-4, with 7 bases that match TRBD1. The CDR3 is made up of 15 amino acids. V trimming: 5 bases; J trimming: 7 bases; junction bases outside the gene matches: 10. From germline, CDR1 is SEHNR and CDR2 FQNEAQ (reference sequence). The CDR3: CASSAVQGRGEKLFF. The CDR3, as DNA: TGTGCCAGCAGCGCCGTACAGGGGCGGGGTGAAAAACTGTTTTTT.

This chain links TRBV2 with TRBJ2-5; D not resolved. This CDR3 has 14 residues. The V and J ends lost 7 bases and 5 bases respectively, with 17 bases between them. CDR1 is SNHLY, CDR2 FYNNEI, per germline. For the CDR3, the DNA is TGTGCCAGCACCCCCGGCACAGCCAGGGAGACCCAGTACTTC. This translates into CASTPGTARETQYF.

The chain is built from TRBV28 and TRBJ2-5, with a tentative D call TRBD1 (6 bases). Per germline, CDR1 MDHEN and CDR2 SYDVKM. This CDR3 has 15 amino acids. Trimming cost V 7 bases and J 1 base, with 16 bases left between them. CDR3 DNA: TGTGCCAGCAAAGCGGCAGGGGTGGCCCAAGAGACCCAGTACTTC. It specifies CASKAAGVAQETQYF.

The chain recombines TRBV7-9 with TRBJ2-1, with TRBD2 identical over 11 bases. V lost 5 bases to trimming and J lost 7 bases; unmatched junction nucleotides: 7. This CDR3 comprises 15 residues. Germline lookup yields CDR1 SEHNR and CDR2 FQNEAQ (reference sequence). CDR3 in amino acids: CASSTLAGDRNEQFF. Here the CDR3 DNA reads TGTGCCAGCAGCACACTAGCGGGAGACCGGAATGAGCAGTTCTTC.

The V gene is TRBV5-1, the J gene TRBJ1-5, with 7 bases aligning to TRBD1. The CDR3 totals 13 residues. Germline-derived CDR1 and CDR2 are SGHRS and YFSETQ. V lost 4 bases, J lost 4 bases, and 2 bases stayed unmatched. CDR3 protein: CASSTGQNQPQHF. CDR3 in DNA: TGCGCCAGCAGCACGGGACAGAATCAGCCCCAGCATTTT.

This clone is a singleton in its sample. The rearrangement joins TRBV28 to TRBJ2-5; 9 nucleotides align to TRBD1. The germline V gene has CDR1 MDHEN and CDR2 SYDVKM. The CDR3 totals 15 residues. Trimming removed 5 bases from V and 4 bases from J; junction bases left unmatched: 8. This CDR3 reads CASSPRQGGGETQYF. Written as DNA, the CDR3 is TGTGCCAGCAGTCCTAGACAGGGGGGTGGAGAGACCCAGTACTTC.

This chain uses TRBV9 with TRBJ2-3; 9 positions agree with TRBD2. This CDR3 comprises 18 residues. Germline V gives CDR1 SGDLS, CDR2 YYNGEE. V lost 6 bases, J lost 0 bases, and 14 bases stayed unmatched. The CDR3 is CASIREPRLAESTDTQYF. The CDR3 DNA reads TGTGCCAGCATCCGAGAACCCCGACTAGCGGAAAGCACAGATACGCAGTATTTT.

CDR3 residues: CSVDTPGETQYF. In DNA, the CDR3 is TGCAGCGTTGATACACCAGGGGAGACCCAGTACTTC. The chain links TRBV29-1 to TRBJ2-5; maybe TRBD1 (5 bases). V was trimmed by 3 bases and J by 5 bases, leaving 10 bases between them. This CDR3 has 12 amino acids. Per the germline V gene, CDR1 is SQVTM and CDR2 is ANQGSEA.

The chain has TRBV10-1 and TRBJ1-4, with 7 bases fitting TRBD1. Germline V gives CDR1 WNHNN, CDR2 SYGVQD (reference sequence). The CDR3 has 21 amino acids. V dropped 11 bases and J dropped 0; count of bases not matched to a gene: 27. The chain's CDR3 is CAHPNHPENKDRTATNEKLFF. The CDR3 DNA sequence: TGCGCCCATCCCAACCACCCCGAGAACAAGGACAGGACTGCAACTAATGAAAAACTGTTTTTT.

This clone is a singleton in its sample. This chain connects TRBV19 to TRBJ1-1, with D tentatively TRBD1 (5 bases). CDR1 is LNHDA, CDR2 SQIVND, per germline (reference sequence). The CDR3 length is 15 residues. Between the trimmed V and J ends, which lost 3 bases and 7 bases, there was a span of 18 bases. The CDR3 region has the DNA TGTGCCAGTAGTATGGACCCCCCGGGGAGGGGTGAAGCTTTCTTT. Its translation: CASSMDPPGRGEAFF.

This chain links TRBV5-1 with TRBJ2-5; D might be TRBD2 (6 bases). This CDR3 spans 19 amino acids. Germline CDR1 SGHRS, CDR2 YFSETQ. V was shortened by 2 bases and J by 1 base, with 24 bases between the two germline ends. This CDR3 reads CASSFLVSRGGATQETQYF. DNA of the CDR3: TGCGCCAGCAGCTTCTTGGTTTCTCGGGGCGGGGCCACCCAAGAGACCCAGTACTTC. The full variable domain, in which reference TRBV5-1 and TRBJ2-5 provide the parts outside the CDR3, is KAGVTQTPRYLIKTRGQQVTLSCSPISGHRSVSWYQQTPGQGLQFLFEYFSETQRNKGNFPGRFSGRQFSNSRSEMNVSTLELGDSALYLCASSFLVSRGGATQETQYFGPGTRLLVL.

About this clone itself: The junction does not match germline at one end; this may be a read error. This rearrangement joins TRBV7-7 to TRBJ1-1, with D uncertain. The germline gives CDR1 SSHAT, CDR2 FNYEAQ (reference sequence). The CDR3 has 13 amino acids. CDR3: CASSATRETEAFF. CDR3 sequence (DNA): TGTGCTAGCAGCGCCACTCGGGAGACTGAAGCTTTCTTT.

The chain joins TRBV5-4 to TRBJ2-7, with a possible D match to TRBD1 (7 bases). The germline gives CDR1 SGHNT, CDR2 YYREEE (reference sequence). Trimming pared 4 bases from V and 1 base from J, leaving 15 bases between. The CDR3 loop spans 15 amino acids. CDR3: CASSGGTALSYEQYF. The CDR3 DNA is TGTGCCAGCAGCGGGGGGACAGCCTTGTCCTACGAGCAGTACTTC.

This rearrangement joins TRBV6-5 to TRBJ2-7, with D unresolved. CDR3 size: 14 residues. V lost 8 bases and J 6 bases, leaving 20 bases between the germline ends. Germline-derived CDR1 and CDR2 are MNHEY and SVGAGI. Here the CDR3 reads CASVPVPTSGEQYF. The CDR3 bases are TGTGCCAGCGTTCCTGTCCCGACGTCAGGCGAGCAGTACTTC.

In this sample, this clone turned up once. The chain links TRBV5-1 to TRBJ2-2, with 7 bases that match TRBD2. The trim removed 4 bases at V and 4 bases at J, leaving 7 bases unmatched. CDR3 length: 15 amino acids. Germline V CDR1 and CDR2: SGHRS, YFSETQ. The CDR3 coding sequence is TGCGCCAGCAGCGAGAGCGGGATGAGCACCGGGGAGCTGTTTTTT. It yields the protein CASSESGMSTGELFF.

The chain uses TRBV15 and TRBJ1-1; the D is unclear. The CDR3 sequence is 15 residues long. Germline loops: CDR1 LNHNV, CDR2 YYDKDF (reference sequence). Trimming removed 7 bases from V and 0 bases from J, with 15 bases in between. CDR3: CATTQRWAMNTEAFF. As DNA, the CDR3 is TGTGCCACCACCCAGAGATGGGCTATGAACACTGAAGCTTTCTTT.

CDR3 in DNA: TGTGCCAGCAGCCCGAAAACTATGACTGTTCTCCTCTCCTACAATGAGCAGTTCTTC. It yields the protein CASSPKTMTVLLSYNEQFF. The chain employs TRBV7-8 and TRBJ2-1, with unresolved D. Trimming removed 5 bases at V and 0 bases at J, with 23 bases between. The length of the CDR3 is 19 residues. The V gene's germline CDR1 is SGHVS and CDR2 FQNEAQ.

The chain couples TRBV4-1 to TRBJ2-2; tentative D call: TRBD2 (6 bases). Germline loops: CDR1 MGHRA, CDR2 YSYEKL. The V and J ends lost 6 bases and 0 bases respectively, with 20 bases between them. The CDR3 is 18 residues long. The CDR3 protein is CASRSDGGAGTNTGELFF. The CDR3 DNA sequence: TGCGCCAGCAGAAGCGATGGTGGGGCGGGGACGAACACCGGGGAGCTGTTTTTT.

This chain links TRBV29-1 with TRBJ2-5, with D perhaps matching TRBD2 (6 bases). Germline assignment: CDR1 SQVTM and CDR2 ANQGSEA. This CDR3 contains 12 residues. V dropped 4 bases and J dropped 1 base, with 7 bases sitting between them. This chain's CDR3 is CSVGRGQETQYF. Here the CDR3 DNA reads TGCAGCGTTGGGCGGGGCCAAGAGACCCAGTACTTC.

V is TRBV10-3 and J is TRBJ1-2; possible D gene TRBD1, 6 bases. Trimming left V 7 bases short and J 4 bases short, with 25 bases between. Looked up from germline, CDR1 is ENHRY and CDR2 is SYGVKD. The CDR3 is 17 residues long. The CDR3, as DNA: TGTGCCATCACCCCAGACCCGACAGGCAGGGAGGGCTATGGCTACACCTTC. This codes for CAITPDPTGREGYGYTF.

Notes on this clone: The identical CDR3 is also encoded by other nucleotide sequences in the sample. The chain is built from TRBV3-1 (or the pseudogene TRBV3-2) and TRBJ2-5; D possibly corresponds to TRBD2 (6 bases). Germline V lookup: CDR1 LGHDT, CDR2 YNNKEL (reference sequence). V shed 3 bases and J shed 2 bases, with 10 bases lying between them. The CDR3 length is 14 residues. This chain's CDR3 is CASSQLAVQETQYF. CDR3 nucleotide sequence: TGTGCCAGCAGCCAGTTAGCGGTTCAAGAGACCCAGTACTTC.